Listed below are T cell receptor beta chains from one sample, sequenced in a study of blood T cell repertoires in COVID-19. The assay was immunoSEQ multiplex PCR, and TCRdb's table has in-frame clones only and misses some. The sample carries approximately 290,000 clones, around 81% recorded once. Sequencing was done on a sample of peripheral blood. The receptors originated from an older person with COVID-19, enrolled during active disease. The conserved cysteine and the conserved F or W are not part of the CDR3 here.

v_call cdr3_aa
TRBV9 ASSVGLLSGANTEAF
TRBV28 ASSLAAAQETQY
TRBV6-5 ASCLAGPGSDTQY
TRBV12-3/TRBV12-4 ASSSGQPYT
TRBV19 AAKTSGYSPYEQY
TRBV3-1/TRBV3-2 ASSPRWGGSETQY
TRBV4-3 ASSQLRTGNYGYT
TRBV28 ASSLSGGTGVEKLF
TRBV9 ASSVEGGGETQY
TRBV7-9 ASSTSGNTDTQY
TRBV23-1 ASSHPLLGPGNTIY
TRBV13 ASSRDRGNEAF
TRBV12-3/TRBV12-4 ASSRSYNEQF
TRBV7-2 ASSPQTELRTYGYT
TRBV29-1 SVGHRGPLGGETQY
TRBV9 ASSSHAHLAGEETQY
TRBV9 ASSVNPGQPNSPLH
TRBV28 ASSLSIDYEQY
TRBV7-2 ASSGFTGAGYEQY
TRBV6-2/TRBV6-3 ASSKAGDPYEQY
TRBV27 ASTYSVGASSPLH
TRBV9 ASSPEGGSHEQY
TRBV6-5 ASTVGPRQY
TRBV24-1 ATSETGVTDTQY
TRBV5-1 ASSLRGTATDTQY
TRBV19 ASSQSTGTGEGETQY
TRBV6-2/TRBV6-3 ASSYGPNTEAF
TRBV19 ASSTPPSGSYNEQF
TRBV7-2 ATAWEGNYGYT
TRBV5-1 ASSATSVGGEAF
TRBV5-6 ASSLTGAYEQY
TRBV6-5 AIKPEGGGYT
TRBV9 ASSVVDRLKNIQY
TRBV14 ASSQDDSRGTQY
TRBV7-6 ASSFPGQGGETQY
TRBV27 ASKPGQTEYGYT
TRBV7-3 ASSFTSGGINSYNEQF